This TCR beta chain was documented in a study of cytomegalovirus exposure and HLA in healthy donors. Points from the study as a whole: Per a later analysis, HLA-associated TCR beta chains showed more clonal expansion than other, equally common TCR beta chains. Reports credit the classifier with highly specific, highly sensitive diagnosis of cytomegalovirus status.

V shed 4 bases, J shed 5 bases, and the junction held 1 base outside the gene matches. Looked up from germline, CDR1 is LGHNA and CDR2 is YSLEER. The CDR3 is made up of 15 amino acids. Amplification used 60 Vbeta primers and 13 Jbeta primers. TCRdb's table, derived via immunoSEQ multiplex PCR, lists solely in-frame clones and lacks some. The sample records approximately 170,000 clones, around three quarters being singletons. A word on this clone: The antigen remains undetermined.

The chain uses TRBV4-3 and TRBJ2-1; the match to TRBD2 covers 14 bases. The material sequenced was PBMCs. The source of this sequence is a woman aged 30 to 39 in good health and CMV-seropositive. The CDR3 protein is CASSRTSGRNNEQFF. CDR3 in DNA: TGCGCCAGCAGCCGGACTAGCGGGAGGAACAATGAGCAGTTCTTC.